This is a list of T cell receptor beta chains from one sample in a study of CD8 T cells in Susac syndrome. A single record per CDR3 protein comes from TCRdb applying MiXCR to the immunoSEQ multiplex PCR reads. The sample comprises 100,000 to 150,000 distinct CDR3 sequences, 90% to 95% of which are singletons, and 0.065% to 0.1% rests with the top ten. The sequenced material came from CD4+ T cells from PBMCs. The origin of the receptors is a human donor in good health. CDR3s include the opening cysteine and the closing phenylalanine or tryptophan. Fields, in order: CDR3 protein, CDR3 DNA, J gene, V gene, D gene, clone size. A D gene is named only where the DNA matches it firmly. Expanded clones get a size class; other rows say once, few or many, or leave the size out.

CDR3 protein: CSASSGSVNNEQFF; CDR3 DNA: TGCAGTGCTAGCAGCGGGAGTGTAAACAATGAGCAGTTCTTC; J gene: TRBJ2-1; V gene: TRBV20-1; D gene: TRBD2; clone size: .
CDR3 protein: CASTRSPGDTEAFF; CDR3 DNA: TGTGCCAGCACCCGAAGCCCAGGGGACACTGAAGCTTTCTTT; J gene: TRBJ1-1; V gene: TRBV6-2/TRBV6-3; D gene: .; clone size: .
CDR3 protein: CASSLTSGSEAYEQYF; CDR3 DNA: TGTGCCAGCAGCTTAACTAGCGGGAGTGAAGCCTACGAGCAGTACTTC; J gene: TRBJ2-7; V gene: TRBV7-2; D gene: TRBD2; clone size: .
CDR3 protein: CASSLGSLAGYEQYF; CDR3 DNA: TGTGCCAGCAGCTTAGGGTCGCTAGCTGGGTACGAGCAGTACTTC; J gene: TRBJ2-7; V gene: TRBV11-2; D gene: .; clone size: .
CDR3 protein: CATRGTSGRNEQFF; CDR3 DNA: TGTGCCACCAGGGGGACTAGCGGGAGAAATGAGCAGTTCTTC; J gene: TRBJ2-1; V gene: TRBV15; D gene: TRBD2; clone size: .
CDR3 protein: CASSQGRQPAEAFF; CDR3 DNA: TGTGCCAGCAGCCAAGGCCGGCAGCCTGCTGAAGCTTTCTTT; J gene: TRBJ1-1; V gene: TRBV3-1; D gene: .; clone size: .
CDR3 protein: CASSPAQNYGYTF; CDR3 DNA: TGTGCCAGCAGTCCCGCCCAGAACTATGGCTACACCTTC; J gene: TRBJ1-2; V gene: TRBV2; D gene: .; clone size: .
CDR3 protein: CASSSTGYSNQPQHF; CDR3 DNA: TGTGCCAGCAGCTCGACAGGGTATAGCAATCAGCCCCAGCATTTT; J gene: TRBJ1-5; V gene: TRBV6-6; D gene: TRBD1; clone size: .
CDR3 protein: CASRLTALGAQYF; CDR3 DNA: TGTGCCAGCAGGCTGACAGCTCTAGGGGCCCAGTACTTC; J gene: TRBJ2-5; V gene: TRBV6-1; D gene: .; clone size: .
CDR3 protein: CASSVAVGGGTGELFF; CDR3 DNA: TGTGCCAGCAGCGTAGCGGTGGGAGGAGGCACCGGGGAGCTGTTTTTT; J gene: TRBJ2-2; V gene: TRBV9; D gene: .; clone size: .
CDR3 protein: CASSKTGFRTDTQYF; CDR3 DNA: TGTGCCAGCAGCAAAACAGGGTTCCGCACAGATACGCAGTATTTT; J gene: TRBJ2-3; V gene: TRBV6-5; D gene: .; clone size: .
CDR3 protein: CASSRGGRAFEQYF; CDR3 DNA: TGCGCCAGCAGCCGAGGTGGGAGGGCTTTTGAGCAGTACTTC; J gene: TRBJ2-7; V gene: TRBV10-1; D gene: TRBD2; clone size: .
CDR3 protein: CASSYWPHEQYF; CDR3 DNA: TGTGCCAGCAGTTACTGGCCCCACGAGCAGTACTTC; J gene: TRBJ2-7; V gene: TRBV6-6; D gene: .; clone size: .
CDR3 protein: CASSQGMQDTEAFF; CDR3 DNA: TGTGCCAGCAGCCAAGGGATGCAGGACACTGAAGCTTTCTTT; J gene: TRBJ1-1; V gene: TRBV3-1; D gene: .; clone size: .
CDR3 protein: CASSEKGLNYGYTF; CDR3 DNA: TGTGCCAGCAGTGAAAAAGGACTAAACTATGGCTACACCTTC; J gene: TRBJ1-2; V gene: TRBV25-1; D gene: .; clone size: .
CDR3 protein: CSVTIQQGWENEKLFF; CDR3 DNA: TGCAGCGTAACTATCCAACAGGGTTGGGAGAATGAAAAACTGTTTTTT; J gene: TRBJ1-4; V gene: TRBV29-1; D gene: .; clone size: .
CDR3 protein: CASSLALWASRETQYF; CDR3 DNA: TGTGCCAGCAGCTTAGCGCTTTGGGCTAGTCGGGAGACCCAGTACTTC; J gene: TRBJ2-5; V gene: TRBV7-2; D gene: .; clone size: .
CDR3 protein: CASSNSGSFYNEQFF; CDR3 DNA: TGTGCCAGCTCAAACAGCGGGAGTTTTTACAATGAGCAGTTCTTC; J gene: TRBJ2-1; V gene: TRBV18; D gene: TRBD2; clone size: .
CDR3 protein: CASSRPLAGDIAGEQFF; CDR3 DNA: TGTGCCAGCAGCCGCCCACTAGCGGGAGATATAGCCGGTGAGCAGTTCTTC; J gene: TRBJ2-1; V gene: TRBV5-6; D gene: TRBD2; clone size: .
CDR3 protein: CASSSGQTYEQYF; CDR3 DNA: TGTGCCAGCAGCTCCGGACAGACCTACGAGCAGTACTTC; J gene: TRBJ2-7; V gene: TRBV5-6; D gene: .; clone size: .
CDR3 protein: CASSQGLFSYEQYF; CDR3 DNA: TGTGCCAGCAGCCAGGGTTTATTCTCCTACGAGCAGTACTTC; J gene: TRBJ2-7; V gene: TRBV7-9; D gene: .; clone size: few
CDR3 protein: CASSGLAGEVYEQYF; CDR3 DNA: TGTGCCAGCAGCGGACTAGCGGGAGAGGTCTACGAGCAGTACTTC; J gene: TRBJ2-7; V gene: TRBV6-2/TRBV6-3; D gene: TRBD2; clone size: .
CDR3 protein: CSARDQERVTGELFF; CDR3 DNA: TGCAGTGCTAGAGATCAGGAGAGAGTCACCGGGGAGCTGTTTTTT; J gene: TRBJ2-2; V gene: TRBV20-1; D gene: .; clone size: .